Listed here are 26 T cell receptor beta chains from one sample, sequenced in a study of T-cell memory formation after mild COVID-19. One entry per CDR3 protein results from TCRdb running MiXCR on the 5' RACE reads. The profile shows about 250,000 distinct CDR3 sequences, roughly 17% of them singletons. Specimen: PBMCs or a T cell subset sorted from them (not recorded which). These receptors were obtained from a young man who had mild COVID-19 (a few samples of this study predate the infection). Cell type and time point are not known.

This clonotype was found a few times. This chain links TRBV9 with TRBJ2-1; D gene unclear. CDR3 size: 13 residues. V dropped 3 bases and J dropped 5 bases, with 9 bases sitting between them. CDR1 is SGDLS, CDR2 YYNGEE, per germline. The chain's CDR3 is CASSGGPNNEQFF. CDR3 bases: TGTGCCAGCAGCGGAGGACCGAACAATGAGCAGTTCTTC.

This clonotype appeared a few times. V and J are TRBV18 and TRBJ1-5, with D unclear. Germline V gene lookup returns CDR1 KGHSH and CDR2 LQKENI. The CDR3 extends over 14 amino acids. The V gene lost 6 bases and the J gene lost 0 bases, with 9 bases spanning the gap. CDR3 loop: CASSPEHSNQPQHF. The CDR3 nucleotides are TGTGCCAGCTCGCCCGAGCATAGCAATCAGCCCCAGCATTTT.

The chain uses TRBV5-1 and TRBJ1-1; possibly TRBD1 for D (6 bases). The germline CDR1 and CDR2 sequences are SGHRS and YFSETQ. The CDR3 sequence is 13 residues long. Trimming shortened V by 6 bases and J by 8 bases, and 17 bases separated the two germline ends. This chain's CDR3 is CASTLGQSREAFF. The CDR3 region has the DNA TGCGCCAGCACCCTCGGACAGAGCCGCGAAGCTTTCTTT.

This clonotype showed up many times. The CDR3 nucleotides are TGTGCCAGCAGCTCCTACACAGATACGCAGTATTTT. This translates into CASSSYTDTQYF. This chain connects TRBV7-2 to TRBJ2-3, with unresolved D. The germline V gene encodes CDR1 SGHTA and CDR2 FQGNSA. V lost 4 bases and J 2 bases, leaving 4 bases between the germline ends. This CDR3 has 12 amino acids.

This clonotype was observed a few times. This sequence joins TRBV11-2 and TRBJ2-7; D is unresolved. The germline gives CDR1 SGHAT, CDR2 FQNNGV. Trimming took off 7 bases at V and 6 bases at J, with 19 bases between the two ends. The CDR3 loop spans 14 amino acids. CDR3 loop: CASNSVQFGVEQYF. In nucleotides, the CDR3 is TGTGCCAGCAACTCCGTCCAGTTCGGTGTCGAGCAGTACTTC.

The chain is built from TRBV19 and TRBJ2-3, with D possibly being TRBD1 (5 bases). Trimming removed 1 base at V and 0 bases at J, with 14 bases between. CDR3 size: 17 residues. Looked up from germline, CDR1 is LNHDA and CDR2 is SQIVND (reference sequence). Here the CDR3 reads CASSIGLARVSTDTQYF. CDR3 DNA sequence: TGTGCCAGTAGTATAGGGTTGGCCAGGGTGAGCACAGATACGCAGTATTTT. The whole variable domain, remainder taken from reference TRBV19 and TRBJ2-3, is DGGITQSPKYLFRKEGQNVTLSCEQNLNHDAMYWYRQDPGQGLRLIYYSQIVNDFQKGDIAEGYSVSREKKESFPLTVTSAQKNPTAFYLCASSIGLARVSTDTQYFGPGTRLTVL.

The rearrangement links TRBV6-5 to TRBJ1-1, with D uncertain. Per the germline V gene, CDR1 is MNHEY and CDR2 is SVGAGI. V dropped 6 bases and J dropped 2 bases, with 10 bases sitting between them. This CDR3 comprises 13 residues. The CDR3 nucleotides read TGTGCCAGCAGGGGCTGGGCCAACACTGAAGCTTTCTTT. It yields the protein CASRGWANTEAFF.

V is TRBV7-3 and J is TRBJ2-1, with D unresolved. Between the trimmed V and J ends, which lost 5 bases and 5 bases, there was a span of 10 bases. This CDR3 contains 13 residues. CDR1 and CDR2 from the germline V gene are SGHTA and FQGTGA. In DNA form, the CDR3 reads TGTGCCAGCAGCCCCCCCTCGCACAATGAGCAGTTCTTC. Amino acid sequence: CASSPPSHNEQFF.

The genes are TRBV4-1 and TRBJ2-7; D unclear. Germline-derived CDR1 and CDR2 are MGHRA and YSYEKL. V was trimmed by 5 bases and J by 3 bases, leaving 14 bases between them. This CDR3 region has 14 residues. Written as DNA, the CDR3 is TGCGCCAGCAGCAACCGGGCCGCCTACTACGAGCAGTACTTC. This translates into CASSNRAAYYEQYF.

This clonotype was seen ten or more times. The V and J genes are TRBV12-3 or TRBV12-4 and TRBJ1-5; 9 nucleotides line up with TRBD1. Germline trimming cut 8 bases from V and 6 bases from J; bases unmatched to any gene: 5. The CDR3 covers 13 residues. The DNA of the CDR3 is TGTGCCAGCCGGGACAGGGTAGTTCAGCCCCAGCATTTT. Protein product: CASRDRVVQPQHF.

The chain couples TRBV28 to TRBJ2-7; D is perhaps TRBD1 (6 bases). Germline assignment: CDR1 MDHEN and CDR2 SYDVKM. CDR3 length equals 14 residues. Trimming stripped 3 bases from V and 0 bases from J, with 9 bases between. The CDR3: CASSFQGNSYEQYV. In nucleotides, the CDR3 is TGTGCCAGCAGTTTCCAGGGGAACTCCTACGAGCAGTACGTC.

This clonotype was recorded a few times. This chain uses TRBV20-1 with TRBJ2-1; D possibly corresponds to TRBD1 (5 bases). The CDR3 covers 15 residues. Trimming removed 3 bases from V and 1 base from J, with 13 bases in between. CDR1 is DFQATT and CDR2 is SNEGSKA in the germline V gene (reference sequence). The CDR3 nucleotides are TGCAGTGCTAGGGGGCGGTCATTTTCCTACAATGAGCAGTTCTTC. Its protein is CSARGRSFSYNEQFF.

This rearrangement joins TRBV7-9 to TRBJ1-2; 7 nucleotides match TRBD1. V shed 5 bases, J shed 4 bases, and the junction held 7 bases outside the gene matches. This CDR3 region has 14 residues. The germline V gene has CDR1 SEHNR and CDR2 FQNEAQ (reference sequence). The CDR3 here is CASSHSGTAYGYTF. In nucleotides, the CDR3 is TGTGCCAGCAGCCATAGTGGGACAGCCTATGGCTACACCTTC. Filled out from reference TRBV7-9 and TRBJ1-2, the complete variable domain reads DTGVSQNPRHKITKRGQNVTFRCDPISEHNRLYWYRQTLGQGPEFLTYFQNEAQLEKSRLLSDRFSAERPKGSFSTLEIQRTEQGDSAMYLCASSHSGTAYGYTFGSGTRLTVV.

In this sample, this clonotype turned up a few times. The genes are TRBV28 and TRBJ1-2; 8 bases fit TRBD1. This CDR3 is 13 amino acids long. Germline V gives CDR1 MDHEN, CDR2 SYDVKM. V was pared by 2 bases and J by 7 bases, with 3 bases of the junction left unmatched. In DNA, the CDR3 is TGTGCCAGCAGTTTACAGGGGGCGCGTGGCTACACCTTC. Its protein product is CASSLQGARGYTF.

The rearrangement links TRBV12-3 or TRBV12-4 to TRBJ1-2, with a possible D match to TRBD1 (6 bases). With 6 bases removed from V and 0 bases from J, the gap between germline ends came to 11 bases. The length of the CDR3 is 14 residues. The CDR3 DNA is TGTGCCAGCAGCAACAGGGACCCTAACTATGGCTACACCTTC. It translates to CASSNRDPNYGYTF.

This clonotype was seen a handful of times. The chain carries TRBV10-3 and TRBJ2-7; D ambiguous. Germline CDR1 ENHRY, CDR2 SYGVKD. This CDR3 region has 13 residues. Trimming removed 5 bases from V and 2 bases from J, with 10 bases in between. CDR3 nucleotides: TGTGCCATCAGTCCTCAGGCCACCTACGAGCAGTACGTC. It yields the protein CAISPQATYEQYV.

The rearrangement uses TRBV11-2 and TRBJ2-7; 7 bases match TRBD1. CDR3 length: 16 amino acids. Germline lookup yields CDR1 SGHAT and CDR2 FQNNGV. V trimming: 1 base; J trimming: 5 bases; junction bases outside the gene matches: 11. CDR3 sequence reads: CASSLGTTGMIHEQYF. DNA of the CDR3: TGTGCCAGCAGCTTAGGGACGACAGGGATGATCCACGAGCAGTACTTC. Using reference TRBV11-2 and TRBJ2-7 for the parts outside the CDR3, the full variable domain is EAGVAQSPRYKIIEKRQSVAFWCNPISGHATLYWYQQILGQGPKLLIQFQNNGVVDDSQLPKDRFSAERLKGVDSTLKIQPAKLEDSAVYLCASSLGTTGMIHEQYFGPGTRLTVT.

In its sample, this clonotype was seen a few times. The genes are TRBV12-3 or TRBV12-4 and TRBJ1-5; D gene unclear. The CDR3 runs 14 residues. Trimming left V 3 bases short and J 3 bases short, with 9 bases between. The CDR3 coding sequence is TGTGCCAGCAGTTTTGGGGTTACCAATCAGCCCCAGCATTTT. Its translation is CASSFGVTNQPQHF.

The V call is TRBV2, the J call TRBJ1-1, with D possibly being TRBD1 (5 bases). Germline V CDR1 and CDR2: SNHLY, FYNNEI. V lost 5 bases and J lost 0, with 10 bases in between. The CDR3 has 14 amino acids. CDR3 sequence reads: CASSIWTMNTEAFF. CDR3 in DNA: TGTGCCAGCAGTATCTGGACAATGAACACTGAAGCTTTCTTT.

This chain's CDR3 is CASSYSRPQDYEQYF. The DNA of the CDR3 is TGTGCCAGCAGTTACTCGAGGCCTCAGGACTACGAGCAGTACTTC. This chain uses TRBV6-6 with TRBJ2-7, with no clear D. V was clipped by 0 bases and J by 3 bases, with 12 bases between them. Germline values: CDR1 MNHNY, CDR2 SVGAGI (reference sequence). The CDR3 length is 15 residues.

V gene TRBV5-1 combines with J gene TRBJ1-5, with D maybe TRBD1 (5 bases). This CDR3 contains 13 residues. Deletions cut 0 bases from V and 7 bases from J, with 8 bases between. Looked up from germline, CDR1 is SGHRS and CDR2 is YFSETQ. The CDR3 coding sequence is TGCGCCAGCAGCTTGGATTGGGGGCAGCCCCAGCATTTT. Translation gives CASSLDWGQPQHF.

This clonotype was seen a handful of times. The chain has TRBV7-9 and TRBJ1-1; D perhaps matches TRBD1 (6 bases). This CDR3 region has 15 residues. The germline V gene encodes CDR1 SEHNR and CDR2 FQNEAQ (reference sequence). Between the trimmed V and J ends, which lost 7 bases and 4 bases, there was a span of 19 bases. CDR3 amino acids: CASTPPGQGITEAFF. The DNA for the CDR3 is TGTGCCAGCACCCCCCCGGGGCAGGGGATCACTGAAGCTTTCTTT.

The table lists this clonotype with a few counts. V and J are TRBV12-3 or TRBV12-4 and TRBJ2-3; TRBD2 aligns across 8 bases. V was clipped by 6 bases and J by 4 bases; unmatched bases: 3. CDR3 size: 13 residues. The CDR3 loop reads CASRAGGADTQYF. CDR3 DNA: TGTGCCAGCAGAGCCGGGGGGGCAGATACGCAGTATTTT.

The chain joins TRBV9 to TRBJ2-2; tentatively, D is TRBD1 (6 bases). This CDR3 comprises 16 residues. Trimming removed 0 bases from V and 4 bases from J, with 13 bases in between. The V gene's germline CDR1 is SGDLS and CDR2 YYNGEE. The CDR3 reads CASSVVARGGTGELFF. The CDR3 DNA reads TGTGCCAGCAGCGTAGTCGCCAGGGGCGGCACCGGGGAGCTGTTTTTT.

V is TRBV28 and J is TRBJ2-3; 7 bases align to TRBD1. J was trimmed by 2 bases and V by 2 bases; bases with no gene match: 4. Germline assignment: CDR1 MDHEN and CDR2 SYDVKM. This CDR3 comprises 15 residues. The CDR3, as DNA: TGTGCCAGCAGTTTAAGGACAGGATTCACAGATACGCAGTATTTT. Its protein product is CASSLRTGFTDTQYF.

This clonotype was picked up many times. The CDR3 here is CASSSGTSGGTDTQYF. The CDR3 DNA reads TGTGCCAGCAGTTCCGGGACTAGCGGGGGGACAGATACGCAGTATTTT. V is TRBV12-3 or TRBV12-4 and J is TRBJ2-3; 15 bases match TRBD2. The CDR3 covers 16 residues. The J segment lost 3 bases and the V segment lost 4 bases, leaving 2 bases of the junction unmatched.